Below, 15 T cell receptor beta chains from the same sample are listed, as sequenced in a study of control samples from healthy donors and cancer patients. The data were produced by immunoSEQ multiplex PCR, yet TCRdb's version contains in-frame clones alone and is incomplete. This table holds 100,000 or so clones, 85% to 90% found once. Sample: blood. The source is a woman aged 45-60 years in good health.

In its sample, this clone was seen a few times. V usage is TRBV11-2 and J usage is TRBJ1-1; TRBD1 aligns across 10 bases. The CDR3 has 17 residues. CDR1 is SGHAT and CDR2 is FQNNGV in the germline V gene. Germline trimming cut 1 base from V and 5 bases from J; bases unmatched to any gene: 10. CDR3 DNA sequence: TGTGCCAGCAGCTTAGCTCGTGACAGGGGGCGTCGGACTGAAGCTTTCTTT. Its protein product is CASSLARDRGRRTEAFF. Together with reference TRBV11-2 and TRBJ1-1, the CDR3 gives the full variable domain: EAGVAQSPRYKIIEKRQSVAFWCNPISGHATLYWYQQILGQGPKLLIQFQNNGVVDDSQLPKDRFSAERLKGVDSTLKIQPAKLEDSAVYLCASSLARDRGRRTEAFFGQGTRLTVV.

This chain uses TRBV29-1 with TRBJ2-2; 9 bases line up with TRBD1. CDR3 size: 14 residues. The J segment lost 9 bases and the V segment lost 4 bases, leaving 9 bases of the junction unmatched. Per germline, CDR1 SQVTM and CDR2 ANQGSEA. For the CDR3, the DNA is TGCAGCGTTGTAGAGGACAGGGGCCTCAGGGAGCTGTTTTTT. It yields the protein CSVVEDRGLRELFF.

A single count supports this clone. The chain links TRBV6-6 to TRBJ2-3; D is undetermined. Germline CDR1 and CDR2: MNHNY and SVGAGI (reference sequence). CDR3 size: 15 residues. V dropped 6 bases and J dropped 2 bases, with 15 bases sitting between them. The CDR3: CASSNHGSYTDTQYF. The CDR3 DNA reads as TGTGCCAGCAGCAACCACGGGTCCTACACAGATACGCAGTATTTT.

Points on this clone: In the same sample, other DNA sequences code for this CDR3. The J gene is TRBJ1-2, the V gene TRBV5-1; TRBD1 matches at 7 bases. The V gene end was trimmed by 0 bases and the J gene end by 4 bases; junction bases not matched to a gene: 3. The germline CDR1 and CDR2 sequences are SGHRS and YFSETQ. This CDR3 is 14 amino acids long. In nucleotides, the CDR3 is TGCGCCAGCAGCTTGGGACAGGGAGGCTATGGCTACACCTTC. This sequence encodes CASSLGQGGYGYTF.

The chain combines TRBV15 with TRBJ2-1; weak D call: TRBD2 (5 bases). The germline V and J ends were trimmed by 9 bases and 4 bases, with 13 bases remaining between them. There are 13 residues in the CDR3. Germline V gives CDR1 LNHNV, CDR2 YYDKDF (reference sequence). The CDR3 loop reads CATGDQRYNEQFF. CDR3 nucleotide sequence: TGTGCCACTGGAGACCAGCGGTACAATGAGCAGTTCTTC.

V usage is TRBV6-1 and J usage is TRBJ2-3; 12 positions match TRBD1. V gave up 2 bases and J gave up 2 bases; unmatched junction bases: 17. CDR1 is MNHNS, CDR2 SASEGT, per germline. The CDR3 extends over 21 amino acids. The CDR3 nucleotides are TGTGCCAGCAGTGAAAAATCCGGGACAGGGGGCTCCAACACCCACACAGATACGCAGTATTTT. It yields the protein CASSEKSGTGGSNTHTDTQYF.

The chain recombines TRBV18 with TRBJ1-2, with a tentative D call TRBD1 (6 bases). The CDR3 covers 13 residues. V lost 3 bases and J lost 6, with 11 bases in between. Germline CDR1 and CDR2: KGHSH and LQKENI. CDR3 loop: CASSPAGGDGYTF. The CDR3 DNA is TGTGCCAGCTCACCGGCGGGGGGCGATGGCTACACCTTC.

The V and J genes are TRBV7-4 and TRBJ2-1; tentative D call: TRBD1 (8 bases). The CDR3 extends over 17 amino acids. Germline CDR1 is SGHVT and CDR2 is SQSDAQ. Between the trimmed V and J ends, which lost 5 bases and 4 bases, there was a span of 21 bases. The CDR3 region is CASSTKRDRNPYNEQFF. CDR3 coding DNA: TGTGCCAGCAGCACTAAGCGGGACAGGAACCCTTACAATGAGCAGTTCTTC.

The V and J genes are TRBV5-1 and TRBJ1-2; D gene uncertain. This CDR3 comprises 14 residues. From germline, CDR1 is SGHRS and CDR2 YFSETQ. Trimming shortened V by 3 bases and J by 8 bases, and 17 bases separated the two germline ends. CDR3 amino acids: CASSYEDGIGGYTF. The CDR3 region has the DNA TGCGCCAGCAGCTACGAGGACGGTATTGGCGGCTACACCTTC. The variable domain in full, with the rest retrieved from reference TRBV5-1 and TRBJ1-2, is KAGVTQTPRYLIKTRGQQVTLSCSPISGHRSVSWYQQTPGQGLQFLFEYFSETQRNKGNFPGRFSGRQFSNSRSEMNVSTLELGDSALYLCASSYEDGIGGYTFGSGTRLTVV.

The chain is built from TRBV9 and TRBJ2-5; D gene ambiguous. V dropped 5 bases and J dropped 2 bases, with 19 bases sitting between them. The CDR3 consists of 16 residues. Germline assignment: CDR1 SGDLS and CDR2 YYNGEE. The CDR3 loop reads CASSLNLGVGQETQYF. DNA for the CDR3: TGTGCCAGCAGTCTTAACCTAGGAGTAGGGCAAGAGACCCAGTACTTC.

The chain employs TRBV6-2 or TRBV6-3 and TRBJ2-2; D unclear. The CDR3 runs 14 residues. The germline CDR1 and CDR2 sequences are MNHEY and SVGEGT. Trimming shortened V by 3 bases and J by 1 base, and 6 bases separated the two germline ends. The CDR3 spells CASSYLVNTGELFF. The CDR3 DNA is TGTGCCAGCAGTTATTTGGTGAACACCGGGGAGCTGTTTTTT.

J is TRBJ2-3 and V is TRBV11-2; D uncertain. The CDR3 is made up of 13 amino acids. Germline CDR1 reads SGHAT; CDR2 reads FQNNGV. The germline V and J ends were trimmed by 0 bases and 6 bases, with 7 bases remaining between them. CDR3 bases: TGTGCCAGCAGCTTAGATCGAGAGGATACGCAGTATTTT. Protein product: CASSLDREDTQYF.

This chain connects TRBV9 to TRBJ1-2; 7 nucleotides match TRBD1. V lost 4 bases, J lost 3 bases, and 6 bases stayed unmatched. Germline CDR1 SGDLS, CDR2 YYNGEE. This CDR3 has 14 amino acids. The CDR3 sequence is CASSRGDRDYGYTF. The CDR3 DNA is TGTGCCAGCAGCAGGGGTGACAGGGACTATGGCTACACCTTC. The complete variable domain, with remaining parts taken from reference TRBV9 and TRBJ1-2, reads DSGVTQTPKHLITATGQRVTLRCSPRSGDLSVYWYQQSLDQGLQFLIQYYNGEERAKGNILERFSAQQFPDLHSELNLSSLELGDSALYFCASSRGDRDYGYTFGSGTRLTVV.

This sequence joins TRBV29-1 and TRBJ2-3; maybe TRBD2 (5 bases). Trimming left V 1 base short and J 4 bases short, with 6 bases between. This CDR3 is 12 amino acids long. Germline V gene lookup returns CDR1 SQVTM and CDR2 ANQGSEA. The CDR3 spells CSVEGSADTQYF. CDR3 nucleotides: TGCAGCGTTGAAGGTAGCGCAGATACGCAGTATTTT.

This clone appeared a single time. Here the CDR3 DNA reads TGTGCCAGCAGCTTCGCCGGGGAGCAGTTCTTC. Translation: CASSFAGEQFF. The chain recombines TRBV13 with TRBJ2-1; no definite D call. The CDR3 is 11 amino acids. The V end was cut by 3 bases, the J end by 10 bases, with 7 bases between. CDR1 is PRHDT, CDR2 FYEKMQ, per germline (reference sequence). Looking up the rest from reference TRBV13 and TRBJ2-1 gives the full variable domain: AAGVIQSPRHLIKEKRETATLKCYPIPRHDTVYWYQQGPGQDPQFLISFYEKMQSDKGSIPDRFSAQQFSDYHSELNMSSLELGDSALYFCASSFAGEQFFGPGTRLTVL.